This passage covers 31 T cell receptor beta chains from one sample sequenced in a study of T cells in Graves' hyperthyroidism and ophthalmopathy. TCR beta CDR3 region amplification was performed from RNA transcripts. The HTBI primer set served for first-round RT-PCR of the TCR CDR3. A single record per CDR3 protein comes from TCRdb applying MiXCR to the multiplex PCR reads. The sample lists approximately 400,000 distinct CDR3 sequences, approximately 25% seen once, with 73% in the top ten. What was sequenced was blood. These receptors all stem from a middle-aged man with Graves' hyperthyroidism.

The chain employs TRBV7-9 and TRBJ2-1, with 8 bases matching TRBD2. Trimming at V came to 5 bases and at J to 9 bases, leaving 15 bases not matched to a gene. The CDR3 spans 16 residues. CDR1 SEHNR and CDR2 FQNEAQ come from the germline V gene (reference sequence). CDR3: CASSPLAGTFSGEQFF. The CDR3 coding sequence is TGTGCCAGCAGCCCCTTAGCGGGAACCTTTTCGGGTGAGCAGTTCTTC.

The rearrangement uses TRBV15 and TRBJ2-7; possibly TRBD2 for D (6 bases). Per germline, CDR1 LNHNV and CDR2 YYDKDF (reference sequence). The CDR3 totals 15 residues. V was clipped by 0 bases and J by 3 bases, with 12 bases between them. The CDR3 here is CATSRDSGVLYEQYF. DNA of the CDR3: TGTGCCACCAGCAGAGATTCGGGGGTCCTCTACGAGCAGTACTTC.

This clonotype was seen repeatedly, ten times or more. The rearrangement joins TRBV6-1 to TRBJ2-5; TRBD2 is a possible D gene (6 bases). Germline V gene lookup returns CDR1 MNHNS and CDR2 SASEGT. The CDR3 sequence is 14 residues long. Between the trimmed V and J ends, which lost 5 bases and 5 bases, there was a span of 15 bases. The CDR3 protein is CASSYVGGGETQYF. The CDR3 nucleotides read TGTGCCAGCAGTTACGTGGGAGGAGGCGAGACCCAGTACTTC.

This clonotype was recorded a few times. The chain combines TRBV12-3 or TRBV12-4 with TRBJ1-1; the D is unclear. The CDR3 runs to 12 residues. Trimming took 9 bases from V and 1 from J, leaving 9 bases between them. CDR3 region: CASNRENTEAFF. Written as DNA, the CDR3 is TGTGCCAGTAACAGAGAGAACACTGAAGCTTTCTTT.

The CDR3, as DNA: TGTGCCAGCGGCAAAAGCGGGAGCTCCTACGAGCAGTACTTC. It codes for CASGKSGSSYEQYF. This chain connects TRBV6-1 to TRBJ2-7, with 8 nucleotides matching TRBD2. V shed 8 bases, J shed 0 bases, and the junction held 6 bases outside the gene matches. The CDR3 has 14 residues. The germline gives CDR1 MNHNS, CDR2 SASEGT.

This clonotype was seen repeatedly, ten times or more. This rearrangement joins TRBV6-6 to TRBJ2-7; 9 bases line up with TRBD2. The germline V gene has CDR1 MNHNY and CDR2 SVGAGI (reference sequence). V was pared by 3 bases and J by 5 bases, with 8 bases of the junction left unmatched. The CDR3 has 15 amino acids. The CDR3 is CASSYIAGVGNEQYF. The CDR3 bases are TGTGCCAGCAGTTATATAGCGGGAGTCGGGAACGAGCAGTACTTC.

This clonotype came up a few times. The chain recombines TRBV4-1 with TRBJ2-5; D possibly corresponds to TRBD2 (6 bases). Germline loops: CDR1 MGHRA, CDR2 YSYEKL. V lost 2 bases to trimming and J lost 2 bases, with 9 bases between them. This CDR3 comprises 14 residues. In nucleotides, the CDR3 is TGCGCCAGCAGCCAAAAGGGACTGCAAGAGACCCAGTACTTC. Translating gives CASSQKGLQETQYF.

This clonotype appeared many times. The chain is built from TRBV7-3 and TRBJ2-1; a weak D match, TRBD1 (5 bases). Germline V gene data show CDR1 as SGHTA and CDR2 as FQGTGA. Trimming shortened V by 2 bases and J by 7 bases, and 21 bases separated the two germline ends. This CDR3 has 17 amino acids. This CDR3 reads CASSLRGQGLGGNEQFF. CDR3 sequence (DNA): TGTGCCAGCAGCTTACGTGGGCAGGGATTAGGTGGGAATGAGCAGTTCTTC. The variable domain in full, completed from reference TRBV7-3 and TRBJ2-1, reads GAGVSQTPSNKVTEKGKYVELRCDPISGHTALYWYRQSLGQGPEFLIYFQGTGAADDSGLPNDRFFAVRPEGSVSTLKIQRTERGDSAVYLCASSLRGQGLGGNEQFFGPGTRLTVL.

CDR3: CASSFAGVGEAFF. The CDR3 DNA sequence: TGTGCCAGCAGCTTCGCCGGGGTTGGCGAAGCTTTCTTT. This sequence joins TRBV11-3 and TRBJ1-1; no firm D call. V was pared by 3 bases and J by 8 bases, with 13 bases between. CDR1 is SGHNT, CDR2 YENEEA, per germline. This CDR3 spans 13 amino acids.

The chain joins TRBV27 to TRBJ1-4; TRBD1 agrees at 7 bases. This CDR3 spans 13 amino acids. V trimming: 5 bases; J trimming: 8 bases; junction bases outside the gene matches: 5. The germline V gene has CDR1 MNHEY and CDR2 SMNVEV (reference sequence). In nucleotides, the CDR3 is TGTGCCAGCAGTGACAGGGAATGGGAAAAACTGTTTTTT. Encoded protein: CASSDREWEKLFF.

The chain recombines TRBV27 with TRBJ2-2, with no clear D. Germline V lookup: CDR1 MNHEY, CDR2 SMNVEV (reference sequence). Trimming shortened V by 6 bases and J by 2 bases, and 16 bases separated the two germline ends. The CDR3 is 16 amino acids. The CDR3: CASSLLAGPNTGELFF. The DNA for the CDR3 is TGTGCCAGCAGCTTACTTGCCGGGCCCAACACCGGGGAGCTGTTTTTT.

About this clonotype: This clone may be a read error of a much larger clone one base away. The CDR3 nucleotides are TGTGCCAGCAGCGTAGGGTACGAAGAGACCCAGTACTTC. Encoded protein: CASSVGYEETQYF. The chain links TRBV9 to TRBJ2-5; no reliable D call. The CDR3 is 13 residues long. In germline, CDR1 is SGDLS, CDR2 YYNGEE. V lost 0 bases and J lost 3, with 6 bases in between.

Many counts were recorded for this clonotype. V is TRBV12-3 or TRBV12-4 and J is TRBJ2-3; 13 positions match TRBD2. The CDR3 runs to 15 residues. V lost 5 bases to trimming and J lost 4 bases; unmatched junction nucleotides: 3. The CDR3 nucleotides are TGTGCCAGCAGTACTAGCGGGAGGGCGCCAGATACGCAGTATTTT. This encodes CASSTSGRAPDTQYF.

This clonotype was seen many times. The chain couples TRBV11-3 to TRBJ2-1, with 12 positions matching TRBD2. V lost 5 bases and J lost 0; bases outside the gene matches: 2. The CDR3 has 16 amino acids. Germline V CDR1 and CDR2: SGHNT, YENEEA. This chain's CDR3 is CASSLGLAGSYNEQFF. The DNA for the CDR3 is TGTGCCAGCAGCCTGGGACTAGCGGGCTCCTACAATGAGCAGTTCTTC.

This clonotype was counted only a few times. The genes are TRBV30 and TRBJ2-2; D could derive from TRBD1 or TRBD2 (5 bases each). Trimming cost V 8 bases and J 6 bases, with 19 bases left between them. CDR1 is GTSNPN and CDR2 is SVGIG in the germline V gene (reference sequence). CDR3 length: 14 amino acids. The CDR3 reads CARRGTGVAGELFF. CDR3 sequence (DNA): TGTGCCAGACGGGGCACCGGTGTCGCCGGGGAGCTGTTTTTT.

The CDR3 DNA sequence: TGTGCCAGCAGACCACTACTAGCGGGAGGCTCGAGCTCCTACAATGAGCAGTTCTTC. Its translation: CASRPLLAGGSSSYNEQFF. The chain employs TRBV11-2 and TRBJ2-1; 12 positions match TRBD2. Germline CDR1 reads SGHAT; CDR2 reads FQNNGV. The CDR3 runs 19 residues. V gave up 6 bases and J gave up 0 bases; unmatched junction bases: 12.

This CDR3 is CSVRGPSSNEQFF. CDR3 DNA: TGCAGTGTTAGGGGACCTAGTTCCAATGAGCAGTTCTTC. The chain carries TRBV20-1 and TRBJ2-1; tentatively, D is TRBD1 or TRBD2 (5 bases each). The CDR3 totals 13 residues. CDR1 and CDR2 from the germline V gene are DFQATT and SNEGSKA (reference sequence). Between the trimmed V and J ends, which lost 7 bases and 6 bases, there was a span of 16 bases.

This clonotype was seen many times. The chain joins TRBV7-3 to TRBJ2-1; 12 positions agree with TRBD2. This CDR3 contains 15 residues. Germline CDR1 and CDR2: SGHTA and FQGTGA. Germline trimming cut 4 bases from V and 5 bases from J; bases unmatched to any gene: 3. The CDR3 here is CASSSGTSGHNEQFF. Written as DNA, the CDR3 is TGTGCCAGCAGCTCGGGGACTAGCGGGCACAATGAGCAGTTCTTC. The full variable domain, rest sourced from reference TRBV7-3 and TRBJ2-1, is GAGVSQTPSNKVTEKGKYVELRCDPISGHTALYWYRQSLGQGPEFLIYFQGTGAADDSGLPNDRFFAVRPEGSVSTLKIQRTERGDSAVYLCASSSGTSGHNEQFFGPGTRLTVL.

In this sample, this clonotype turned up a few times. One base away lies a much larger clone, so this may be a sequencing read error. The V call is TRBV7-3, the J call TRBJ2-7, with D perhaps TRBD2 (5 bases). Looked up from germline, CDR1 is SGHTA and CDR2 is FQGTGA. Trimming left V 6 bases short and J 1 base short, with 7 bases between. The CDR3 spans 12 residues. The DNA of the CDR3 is TGTGCCAGCAGACTAGTTTCCTACGAGCAGTACTTC. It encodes CASRLVSYEQYF.

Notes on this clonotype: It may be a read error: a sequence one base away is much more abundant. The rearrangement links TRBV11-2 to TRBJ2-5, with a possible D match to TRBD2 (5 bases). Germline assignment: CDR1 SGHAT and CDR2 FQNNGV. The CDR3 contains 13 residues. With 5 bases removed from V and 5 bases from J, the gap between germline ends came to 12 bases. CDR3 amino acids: CASSLPDSETQYF. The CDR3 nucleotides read TGTGCCAGCAGCCTCCCGGACTCCGAGACCCAGTACTTC.

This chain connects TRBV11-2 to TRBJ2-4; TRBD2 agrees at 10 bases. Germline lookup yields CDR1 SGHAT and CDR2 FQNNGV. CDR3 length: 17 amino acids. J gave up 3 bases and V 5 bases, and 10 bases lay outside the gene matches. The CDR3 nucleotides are TGTGCCAGCAGCCATTTAGCGGGAGGTGTTGGCAAAAACATTCAGTACTTC. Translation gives CASSHLAGGVGKNIQYF.

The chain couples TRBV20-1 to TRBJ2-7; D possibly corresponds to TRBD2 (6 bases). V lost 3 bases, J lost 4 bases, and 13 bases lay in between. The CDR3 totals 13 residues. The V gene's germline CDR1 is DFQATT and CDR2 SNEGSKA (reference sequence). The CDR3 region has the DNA TGCAGTGCTAGCGGGAGTCCTTTTTACGAGCAGTACTTC. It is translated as CSASGSPFYEQYF.

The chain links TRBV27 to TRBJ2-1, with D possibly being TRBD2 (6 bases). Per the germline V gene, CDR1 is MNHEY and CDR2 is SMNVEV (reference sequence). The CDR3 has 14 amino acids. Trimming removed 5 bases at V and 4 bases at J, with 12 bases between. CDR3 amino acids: CASSVSGPYNEQFF. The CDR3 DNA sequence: TGTGCCAGCAGTGTTAGCGGACCATACAATGAGCAGTTCTTC.

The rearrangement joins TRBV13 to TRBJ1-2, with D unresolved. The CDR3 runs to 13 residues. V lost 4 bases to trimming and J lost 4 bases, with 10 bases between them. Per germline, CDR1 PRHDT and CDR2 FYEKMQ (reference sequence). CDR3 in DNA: TGTGCCAGCAGCTCAGATCGACTCTATGGCTACACCTTC. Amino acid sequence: CASSSDRLYGYTF. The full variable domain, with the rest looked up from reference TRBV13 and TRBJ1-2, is AAGVIQSPRHLIKEKRETATLKCYPIPRHDTVYWYQQGPGQDPQFLISFYEKMQSDKGSIPDRFSAQQFSDYHSELNMSSLELGDSALYFCASSSDRLYGYTFGSGTRLTVV.

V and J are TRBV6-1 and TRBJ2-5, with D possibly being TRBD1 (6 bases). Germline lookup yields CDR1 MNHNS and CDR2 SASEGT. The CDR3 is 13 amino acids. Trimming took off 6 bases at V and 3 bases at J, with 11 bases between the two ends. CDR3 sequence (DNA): TGTGCCAGCAGAGCTTCAGGGGAAGAGACCCAGTACTTC. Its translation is CASRASGEETQYF.

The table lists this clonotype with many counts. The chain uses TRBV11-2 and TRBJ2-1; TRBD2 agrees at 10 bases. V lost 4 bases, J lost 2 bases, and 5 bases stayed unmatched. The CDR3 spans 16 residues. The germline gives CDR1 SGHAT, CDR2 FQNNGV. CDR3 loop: CASSSSGTSAYNEQFF. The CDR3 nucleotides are TGTGCCAGCAGCTCGTCCGGGACTAGCGCCTACAATGAGCAGTTCTTC.

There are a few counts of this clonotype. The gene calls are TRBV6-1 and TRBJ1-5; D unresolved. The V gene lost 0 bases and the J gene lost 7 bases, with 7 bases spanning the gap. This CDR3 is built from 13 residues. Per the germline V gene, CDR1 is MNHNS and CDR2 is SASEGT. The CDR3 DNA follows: TGTGCCAGCAGTGAAGCGGGGAGGCAGCCCCAGCATTTT. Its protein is CASSEAGRQPQHF.

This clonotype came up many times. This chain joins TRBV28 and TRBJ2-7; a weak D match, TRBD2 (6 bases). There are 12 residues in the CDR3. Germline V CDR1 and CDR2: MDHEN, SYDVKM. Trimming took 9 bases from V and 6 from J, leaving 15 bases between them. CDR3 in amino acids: CASQRVPSEQYF. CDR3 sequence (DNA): TGTGCCAGTCAGCGGGTTCCCTCCGAGCAGTACTTC.

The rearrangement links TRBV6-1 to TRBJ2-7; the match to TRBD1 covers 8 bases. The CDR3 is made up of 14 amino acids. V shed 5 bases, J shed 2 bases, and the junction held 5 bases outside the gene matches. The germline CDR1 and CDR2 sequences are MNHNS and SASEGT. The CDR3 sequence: CASSRRTGTYEQYF. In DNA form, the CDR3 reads TGTGCCAGCAGTAGACGGACAGGGACCTACGAGCAGTACTTC.

The CDR3 is CATSDPNNRGPQETQYF. CDR3 coding DNA: TGTGCCACCAGTGACCCAAATAACAGGGGCCCACAAGAGACCCAGTACTTC. The chain recombines TRBV24-1 with TRBJ2-5; 7 bases are a match to TRBD1. The junction had 12 bases not matched to a gene; V was cut back by 4 bases and J by 2 bases. Germline CDR1 reads KGHDR; CDR2 reads SFDVKD. The CDR3 is 17 residues long.

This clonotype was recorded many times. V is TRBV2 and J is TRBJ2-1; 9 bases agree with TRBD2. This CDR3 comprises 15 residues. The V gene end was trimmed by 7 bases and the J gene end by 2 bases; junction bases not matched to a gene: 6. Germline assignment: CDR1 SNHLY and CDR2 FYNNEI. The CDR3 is CASISSGSPYNEQFF. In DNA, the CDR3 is TGTGCCAGCATCAGTAGCGGGAGCCCCTACAATGAGCAGTTCTTC.